Presented here are 26 T cell receptor beta chains from one specimen sequenced in a study of blood T cell repertoires in COVID-19. Some clones are missing from TCRdb's copy, which holds only in-frame ones; the method was immunoSEQ multiplex PCR. The sample shows roughly 180,000 clones, 75% to 90% of them seen only once. Sequencing was performed on peripheral blood. The source is a man between 65 and 79 years old with active or convalescent COVID-19.

The chain links TRBV6-5 to TRBJ2-3; 13 bases line up with TRBD2. This CDR3 contains 13 residues. Trimming at V came to 6 bases and at J to 9 bases, leaving 3 bases not matched to a gene. The germline V gene has CDR1 MNHEY and CDR2 SVGAGI. CDR3 nucleotide sequence: TGTGCCAGCAGACTAGCGGGGGGGCGCACGCAGTATTTT. Protein sequence: CASRLAGGRTQYF.

V and J are TRBV28 and TRBJ1-4; 7 nucleotides line up with TRBD1. V shed 6 bases and J 4 bases; nucleotides not matched to a gene: 5. CDR3 length: 14 residues. CDR1 is MDHEN and CDR2 is SYDVKM in the germline V gene. The CDR3 spells CASSTGTVNEKLFF. The CDR3 DNA reads TGTGCCAGCAGCACCGGGACAGTTAATGAAAAACTGTTTTTT.

This rearrangement joins TRBV7-8 to TRBJ1-5; 7 bases are a match to TRBD1. CDR3 length: 15 residues. The junction had 8 bases not matched to a gene; V was cut back by 5 bases and J by 4 bases. Germline-derived CDR1 and CDR2 are SGHVS and FQNEAQ. The CDR3: CASSQAPGQNQPQHF. The CDR3 DNA follows: TGTGCCAGCAGCCAAGCCCCGGGACAGAATCAGCCCCAGCATTTT. Together with reference TRBV7-8 and TRBJ1-5, the CDR3 gives the full variable domain: GAGVSQSPRYKVAKRGQDVALRCDPISGHVSLFWYQQALGQGPEFLTYFQNEAQLDKSGLPSDRFFAERPEGSVSTLKIQRTQQEDSAVYLCASSQAPGQNQPQHFGDGTRLSIL.

This clone was observed once. The V gene is TRBV5-6, the J gene TRBJ1-4; D not certain. The germline V gene has CDR1 SGHDT and CDR2 YYEEEE. The CDR3 runs 15 residues. Trimming cost V 2 bases and J 0 bases, with 8 bases left between them. CDR3 amino acids: CASSFGFATNEKLFF. As DNA, the CDR3 is TGTGCCAGCAGCTTTGGCTTCGCAACTAATGAAAAACTGTTTTTT.

This clone was picked up one time. V gene TRBV6-5 combines with J gene TRBJ2-5; 11 positions agree with TRBD2. The CDR3 covers 16 residues. Trimming removed 0 bases from V and 2 bases from J; junction bases left unmatched: 2. The germline V gene encodes CDR1 MNHEY and CDR2 SVGAGI. Here the CDR3 DNA reads TGTGCCAGCAGTTACTCGGGACTAGCGGCGCAAGAGACCCAGTACTTC. Protein product: CASSYSGLAAQETQYF.

CDR3 in DNA: TGTGCCACCAGCAGAGTTTCGAGGAAAGAGACCCAGTACTTC. Translation: CATSRVSRKETQYF. This chain connects TRBV15 to TRBJ2-5; D remains unclear. Trimming removed 1 base at V and 3 bases at J, with 9 bases between. The CDR3 is 14 residues long. CDR1 is LNHNV, CDR2 YYDKDF, per germline (reference sequence).

Only one count was recorded for this clone. This chain connects TRBV6-1 to TRBJ1-5, with a weak D call TRBD1 (5 bases). The length of the CDR3 is 15 residues. The V gene lost 2 bases and the J gene lost 2 bases, with 10 bases spanning the gap. Germline V gene data show CDR1 as MNHNS and CDR2 as SASEGT. This CDR3 reads CASSESSGGNQPQHF. The CDR3 DNA is TGTGCCAGCAGTGAAAGCTCGGGGGGCAATCAGCCCCAGCATTTT.

This chain connects TRBV6-1 to TRBJ1-5; D might be TRBD1 (6 bases). Germline CDR1 MNHNS, CDR2 SASEGT. Trimming removed 0 bases at V and 5 bases at J, with 11 bases between. The CDR3 loop spans 15 amino acids. The CDR3 region is CASSEAGGRDQPQHF. Here the CDR3 DNA reads TGTGCCAGCAGTGAAGCAGGGGGTCGGGATCAGCCCCAGCATTTT.

The chain is built from TRBV6-2 or TRBV6-3 and TRBJ2-1; 8 bases line up with TRBD1. Germline V lookup: CDR1 MNHEY, CDR2 SVGEGT. The ends lost 5 bases at V and 0 bases at J; junction bases unmatched: 0. This CDR3 comprises 14 residues. Here the CDR3 DNA reads TGTGCCAGCAGTGGACAGGGCTCCTACAATGAGCAGTTCTTC. Translating it yields CASSGQGSYNEQFF.

For the CDR3, the DNA is TGCGCCAGCAGGCCTACAGGGGGCCAAGAGACCCAGTACTTC. Protein product: CASRPTGGQETQYF. The chain combines TRBV5-1 with TRBJ2-5; 8 bases agree with TRBD1. The CDR3 consists of 14 residues. Looked up from germline, CDR1 is SGHRS and CDR2 is YFSETQ. Trimming cost V 5 bases and J 1 base; bases outside gene matches: 4.

The CDR3 here is CASRLGTGAPIEQYF. CDR3 nucleotide sequence: TGTGCCAGCAGACTTGGGACAGGGGCTCCCATCGAGCAGTACTTC. The chain couples TRBV28 to TRBJ2-7; 10 bases fit TRBD1. Germline V gene data show CDR1 as MDHEN and CDR2 as SYDVKM. CDR3 length: 15 residues. Unmatched junction bases numbered 11, after V lost 6 bases and J lost 6 bases.

The chain combines TRBV4-1 with TRBJ1-3; maybe TRBD1 (6 bases). Looked up from germline, CDR1 is MGHRA and CDR2 is YSYEKL. CDR3 length equals 15 residues. Trimming left V 1 base short and J 6 bases short, with 13 bases between. The CDR3 DNA follows: TGCGCCAGCAGCCAAGTGGCGGGGGGCGTAAACACCATATATTTT. As protein: CASSQVAGGVNTIYF.

This clone was seen more than once but under ten times. J is TRBJ2-5 and V is TRBV18; 8 bases align to TRBD1. J gave up 4 bases and V 3 bases, and 7 bases lay outside the gene matches. CDR1 KGHSH and CDR2 LQKENI come from the germline V gene. The CDR3 length is 15 residues. This CDR3 is CASSPQGAVGETQYF. The CDR3, as DNA: TGTGCCAGCTCACCCCAGGGGGCAGTGGGAGAGACCCAGTACTTC.

The chain recombines TRBV6-2 or TRBV6-3 with TRBJ1-6; D uncertain. Trimming shortened V by 4 bases and J by 8 bases, and 9 bases separated the two germline ends. The germline V gene has CDR1 MNHEY and CDR2 SVGEGT. The CDR3 is made up of 13 amino acids. The CDR3 region has the DNA TGTGCCAGCAGTTCTGGGAGGTATTCACCCCTCCACTTT. The encoded protein is CASSSGRYSPLHF.

This chain joins TRBV5-5 and TRBJ1-4; D not resolved. V shed 5 bases and J shed 0 bases, with 11 bases lying between them. This CDR3 is 15 amino acids long. Germline lookup yields CDR1 SGHKS and CDR2 YYEKEE (reference sequence). The CDR3 loop reads CASSSDTSTNEKLFF. The CDR3 DNA is TGTGCCAGCAGTTCCGACACGTCAACTAATGAAAAACTGTTTTTT.

This clone was picked up a small number of times. The chain uses TRBV11-2 and TRBJ2-1, with 7 bases aligning to TRBD2. This CDR3 has 17 amino acids. V trimming: 0 bases; J trimming: 6 bases; junction bases outside the gene matches: 11. The germline V gene has CDR1 SGHAT and CDR2 FQNNGV. In DNA, the CDR3 is TGTGCCAGCAGCTTAGATGCGGAGCGGGGCACCCCCAATGAGCAGTTCTTC. Translating gives CASSLDAERGTPNEQFF. The full variable domain, in which reference TRBV11-2 and TRBJ2-1 provide the parts outside the CDR3, is EAGVAQSPRYKIIEKRQSVAFWCNPISGHATLYWYQQILGQGPKLLIQFQNNGVVDDSQLPKDRFSAERLKGVDSTLKIQPAKLEDSAVYLCASSLDAERGTPNEQFFGPGTRLTVL.

This rearrangement joins TRBV10-3 to TRBJ1-5; possible D gene TRBD1, 5 bases. The CDR3 has 14 amino acids. Germline CDR1 reads ENHRY; CDR2 reads SYGVKD. With 6 bases removed from V and 1 base from J, the gap between germline ends came to 10 bases. The CDR3 bases are TGTGCCATCAGAACAACAGGAAGCAATCAGCCCCAGCATTTT. Translation gives CAIRTTGSNQPQHF.

CDR3: CASSTGTGPNEQFF. CDR3 DNA sequence: TGTGCCAGCAGCACCGGGACAGGGCCCAATGAGCAGTTCTTC. This chain links TRBV7-2 with TRBJ2-1, with TRBD1 identical over 9 bases. Germline V gene data show CDR1 as SGHTA and CDR2 as FQGNSA. The junction had 5 bases not matched to a gene; V was cut back by 5 bases and J by 6 bases. The CDR3 extends over 14 amino acids. The full variable domain, its missing parts supplied by reference TRBV7-2 and TRBJ2-1, is GAGVSQSPSNKVTEKGKDVELRCDPISGHTALYWYRQSLGQGLEFLIYFQGNSAPDKSGLPSDRFSAERTGGSVSTLTIQRTQQEDSAVYLCASSTGTGPNEQFFGPGTRLTVL.

This chain connects TRBV7-2 to TRBJ2-7; no firm D call. With 5 bases removed from V and 5 bases from J, the gap between germline ends came to 10 bases. Germline V lookup: CDR1 SGHTA, CDR2 FQGNSA. The CDR3 extends over 12 amino acids. CDR3 nucleotides: TGTGCCAGCAGCCTATCCTCGAACGAGCAGTACTTC. Its translation: CASSLSSNEQYF. The whole variable domain, remainder taken from reference TRBV7-2 and TRBJ2-7, is GAGVSQSPSNKVTEKGKDVELRCDPISGHTALYWYRQSLGQGLEFLIYFQGNSAPDKSGLPSDRFSAERTGGSVSTLTIQRTQQEDSAVYLCASSLSSNEQYFGPGTRLTVT.

The chain links TRBV7-2 to TRBJ2-5; TRBD1 matches at 9 bases. In germline, CDR1 is SGHTA, CDR2 FQGNSA. With V trimmed by 8 bases and J by 9 bases, 13 bases remained unmatched. CDR3 size: 14 residues. The CDR3 protein is CASRGTGSGGAQYF. The CDR3 nucleotides read TGTGCCAGCCGCGGGACAGGGTCAGGAGGGGCCCAGTACTTC.

The chain combines TRBV4-3 with TRBJ1-4; D is unclear. The CDR3 is 14 residues long. V shed 6 bases and J shed 8 bases, with 16 bases lying between them. The germline CDR1 and CDR2 sequences are LGHNA and YSLEER. CDR3 coding DNA: TGCGCCAGCAGTCCTTCTCCCCGAGCCGAAAAACTGTTTTTT. Encoded protein: CASSPSPRAEKLFF.

The chain employs TRBV5-1 and TRBJ2-5; D possibly corresponds to TRBD2 (6 bases). Germline V gene lookup returns CDR1 SGHRS and CDR2 YFSETQ. The CDR3 has 11 amino acids. V was pared by 6 bases and J by 5 bases, with 8 bases between. The CDR3 DNA reads TGCGCCAGCACCCGGGGGGAGACCCAGTACTTC. It translates to CASTRGETQYF.

As DNA, the CDR3 is TGTGCCAGCAGTAGGGGGCAGGCGTTGGGAGATACGCAGTATTTT. Encoded protein: CASSRGQALGDTQYF. This chain connects TRBV27 to TRBJ2-3; 7 positions match TRBD1. The length of the CDR3 is 15 residues. Germline V gene data show CDR1 as MNHEY and CDR2 as SMNVEV (reference sequence). V dropped 5 bases and J dropped 5; count of bases not matched to a gene: 10.

This chain connects TRBV24-1 to TRBJ1-4; the match to TRBD1 covers 9 bases. CDR3 length: 16 amino acids. Trimming took 6 bases from V and 3 from J; bases not matched to a gene: 7. Per the germline V gene, CDR1 is KGHDR and CDR2 is SFDVKD. CDR3 sequence: CATSPGQGVPNEKLFF. CDR3 in DNA: TGTGCCACCAGTCCGGGACAGGGAGTACCTAATGAAAAACTGTTTTTT.

This chain connects TRBV10-3 to TRBJ1-1; D is unresolved. The CDR3 extends over 15 amino acids. Trimming shortened V by 8 bases and J by 1 base, and 17 bases separated the two germline ends. From germline, CDR1 is ENHRY and CDR2 SYGVKD. The CDR3 DNA reads as TGTGCCATCGCTCCAGGCAAGAACCAGAACACTGAAGCTTTCTTT. As protein: CAIAPGKNQNTEAFF.

The chain joins TRBV19 to TRBJ1-2; D ambiguous. Trimming left V 3 bases short and J 3 bases short, with 8 bases between. From germline, CDR1 is LNHDA and CDR2 SQIVND (reference sequence). The CDR3 is 13 amino acids. This chain's CDR3 is CASSMRADYGYTF. The CDR3 DNA reads as TGTGCCAGTAGTATGAGGGCAGACTATGGCTACACCTTC. Full variable domain (remainder filled in from reference TRBV19 and TRBJ1-2): DGGITQSPKYLFRKEGQNVTLSCEQNLNHDAMYWYRQDPGQGLRLIYYSQIVNDFQKGDIAEGYSVSREKKESFPLTVTSAQKNPTAFYLCASSMRADYGYTFGSGTRLTVV.